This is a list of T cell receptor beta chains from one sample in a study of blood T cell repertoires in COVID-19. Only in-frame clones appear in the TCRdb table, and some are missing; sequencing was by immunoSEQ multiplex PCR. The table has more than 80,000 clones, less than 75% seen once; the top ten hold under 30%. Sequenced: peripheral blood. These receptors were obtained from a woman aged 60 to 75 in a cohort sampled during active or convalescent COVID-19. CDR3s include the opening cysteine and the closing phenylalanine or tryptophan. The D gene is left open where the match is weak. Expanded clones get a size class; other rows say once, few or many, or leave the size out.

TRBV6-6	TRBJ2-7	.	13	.	TGTGCCAGCAGGCGGGACAGCAACTACGAGCAGTACTTC	CASRRDSNYEQYF
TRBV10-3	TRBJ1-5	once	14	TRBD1	TGTGCCATCAGTGTGACAGGGATTAACCAGCCCCAGCATTTT	CAISVTGINQPQHF
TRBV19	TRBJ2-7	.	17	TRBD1	TGTGCCAGTAGTAACCGACGGGCTGGACAGGGGTCCTACGAGCAGTACTTC	CASSNRRAGQGSYEQYF
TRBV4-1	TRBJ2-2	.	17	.	TGCGCCAGCAGCCAACAAAAGTGGGGGGCGAACACCGGGGAGCTGTTTTTT	CASSQQKWGANTGELFF
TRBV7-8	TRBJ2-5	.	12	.	TGTGCCAGCAGCCCGTACCAAGAGACCCAGTACTTC	CASSPYQETQYF
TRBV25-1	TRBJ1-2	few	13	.	TGTGCCAGCACGGCCGGGACATCCTATGGCTACACCTTC	CASTAGTSYGYTF
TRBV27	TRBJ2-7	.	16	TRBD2	TGTGCCAGCAGCCCCCGACTAGCGGGGAAATCCTACGAGCAGTACTTC	CASSPRLAGKSYEQYF
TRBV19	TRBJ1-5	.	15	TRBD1	TGTGCCAGTAGCCCCGGACAGGATAGCAATCAGCCCCAGCATTTT	CASSPGQDSNQPQHF
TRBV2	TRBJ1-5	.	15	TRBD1	TGTGCCAGCACTTCGGACAGGGGTAGGACGGGGCCCCAGCATTTT	CASTSDRGRTGPQHF
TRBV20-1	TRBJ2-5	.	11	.	TGCAGTGCGGGGGCACGGGAGACCCAGTACTTC	CSAGARETQYF
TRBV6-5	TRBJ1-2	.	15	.	TGTGCCAGCAGACGAACAGGGTTAGCTAACTATGGCTACACCTTC	CASRRTGLANYGYTF
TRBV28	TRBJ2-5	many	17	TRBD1	TGTGCCAGCAGCAAAGGACAGGGGTACTTGTTCCAAGAGACCCAGTACTTC	CASSKGQGYLFQETQYF
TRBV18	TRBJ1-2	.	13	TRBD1	TGTGCCAGCTCACCCGGGACAGCGTATGGCTACACCTTC	CASSPGTAYGYTF
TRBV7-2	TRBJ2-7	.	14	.	TGTGCCAGCAGCAATACAGGGATAACCTACGAGCAGTACTTC	CASSNTGITYEQYF
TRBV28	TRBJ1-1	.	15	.	TGTGCCAGCAGGGGGGCCTTGAGTCGAAACACTGAAGCTTTCTTT	CASRGALSRNTEAFF
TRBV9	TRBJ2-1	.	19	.	TGTGCCAGCAGCGGCGATAGCGGATTCTGGGTGGGCTCCTACAATGAGCAGTTCTTC	CASSGDSGFWVGSYNEQFF
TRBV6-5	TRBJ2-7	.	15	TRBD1	TGTGCCAGCAGTTATACCGGGACAGGGGCCTACGAGCAGTACTTC	CASSYTGTGAYEQYF
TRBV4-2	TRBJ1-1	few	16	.	TGTGCCAGCAGCCAAGCTCAGGGGCAAAGGGGCACTGAAGCTTTCTTT	CASSQAQGQRGTEAFF
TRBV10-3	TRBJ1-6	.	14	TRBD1	TGTGCCATGGAACAGGGGGGACAGAATTCACCCCTCCACTTT	CAMEQGGQNSPLHF
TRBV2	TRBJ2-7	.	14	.	TGTGCCAGCAGGAGTACAGGGAACTCCTACGAGCAGTACTTC	CASRSTGNSYEQYF
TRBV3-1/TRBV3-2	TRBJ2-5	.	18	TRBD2	TGTGCCAGCAGCCCTCCGAGGCTAGCGGGGGGGCCTGGGGAGACCCAGTACTTC	CASSPPRLAGGPGETQYF
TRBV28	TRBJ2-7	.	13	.	TGTGCCAGCGGCACGAGGGTTCCGTACGAGCAGTACTTC	CASGTRVPYEQYF